The source of this TCR beta chain is a study of T-cell reconstitution after alpha-beta-depleted transplantation in children. This clonotype appeared many times. Preparation of the TCRbeta library was carried out with unique molecular identifiers. TCRdb reanalysed the PCR reads using MiXCR and keeps one entry per CDR3 protein. The data show just over 350,000 distinct CDR3 sequences, about an eighth seen once. The TCR originated in a human donor who donated a stem cell graft to a child with Fanconi anemia. The source material was PBMCs, sampled from the stem cell graft.

The CDR3 reads CASSGRDGYTQYF. Written as DNA, the CDR3 is TGTGCCAGCAGTGGCAGGGACGGTTATACGCAGTATTTT. This sequence joins TRBV2 and TRBJ2-3; D possibly uses TRBD1 or TRBD2 (5 bases each). The V gene lost 4 bases and the J gene lost 7 bases, with 12 bases spanning the gap. The CDR3 totals 13 residues. From germline, CDR1 is SNHLY and CDR2 FYNNEI.